The next 9 T cell receptor beta chains were all read from a single sample in a study of CD8 T cells in ankylosing spondylitis. TCRdb redid the calling of the 5' RACE reads with MiXCR, one entry per CDR3 protein. The profile covers around 5,700 distinct CDR3 sequences, with 2.1% appearing a single time and less than 60% taken by the ten largest. The sequencing sample was made of blood, either unsorted or a sorted T cell fraction (not recorded which). All receptors derive from a male donor with ankylosing spondylitis or in good health (not recorded which).

This clonotype is categorized as medium-sized (0.01 to 0.1%). The chain recombines TRBV9 with TRBJ2-3, with D tentatively TRBD1 or TRBD2 (5 bases each). The CDR3 has 15 amino acids. Germline assignment: CDR1 SGDLS and CDR2 YYNGEE. Trimming cost V 3 bases and J 6 bases, with 17 bases left between them. CDR3 protein: CASSALTGDLDTQYF. The CDR3 coding sequence is TGTGCCAGCAGCGCTCTGACCGGGGACCTGGATACGCAGTATTTT.

At least ten counts were recorded for this clonotype. This chain uses TRBV9 with TRBJ2-1; the match to TRBD2 covers 9 bases. Germline CDR1 reads SGDLS; CDR2 reads YYNGEE. This CDR3 spans 17 amino acids. Trimming took 4 bases from V and 7 from J; bases not matched to a gene: 15. The chain's CDR3 is CASSPHWVAGAKNEQFF. In DNA form, the CDR3 reads TGTGCCAGCAGCCCCCATTGGGTAGCGGGAGCTAAGAATGAGCAGTTCTTC.

This clonotype was detected many times. V gene TRBV9 combines with J gene TRBJ1-4; TRBD1 matches at 7 bases. Per the germline V gene, CDR1 is SGDLS and CDR2 is YYNGEE. The CDR3 is made up of 17 amino acids. V was clipped by 0 bases and J by 8 bases; unmatched bases: 13. The CDR3 DNA is TGTGCCAGCAGCGTAGAACGTGTCGCGACAGGGAGCGAAAAACTGTTTTTT. Its translation: CASSVERVATGSEKLFF.

This clonotype was detected ten times or more. The chain uses TRBV9 and TRBJ2-1; possibly TRBD2 for D (5 bases). V was cut by 3 bases and J by 5 bases, with 12 bases left in between. The CDR3 extends over 14 amino acids. Per germline, CDR1 SGDLS and CDR2 YYNGEE. CDR3 region: CASSGGGRNNEQFF. Written as DNA, the CDR3 is TGTGCCAGCAGCGGTGGCGGGCGGAACAATGAGCAGTTCTTC. Full variable domain (missing parts from reference TRBV9 and TRBJ2-1): DSGVTQTPKHLITATGQRVTLRCSPRSGDLSVYWYQQSLDQGLQFLIQYYNGEERAKGNILERFSAQQFPDLHSELNLSSLELGDSALYFCASSGGGRNNEQFFGPGTRLTVL.

This clonotype was recorded at least ten times. The chain is built from TRBV9 and TRBJ2-7; D may be TRBD2 (6 bases). Germline CDR1 is SGDLS and CDR2 is YYNGEE. The V gene lost 3 bases and the J gene lost 3 bases, with 10 bases spanning the gap. CDR3 length: 13 residues. The CDR3 protein is CASSDYSGYEQYF. CDR3 bases: TGTGCCAGCAGCGACTATAGCGGCTACGAGCAGTACTTC.

This clonotype appeared many times. The chain is built from TRBV9 and TRBJ2-7, with D possibly matching TRBD2 (6 bases). Looked up from germline, CDR1 is SGDLS and CDR2 is YYNGEE. V lost 3 bases to trimming and J lost 0 bases, with 16 bases between them. CDR3 length equals 16 residues. DNA for the CDR3: TGTGCCAGCAGCGCAACTTGGGGAGGCGACTCCTACGAGCAGTACTTC. As protein: CASSATWGGDSYEQYF.

This clonotype was recorded at least ten times. The chain is built from TRBV9 and TRBJ2-7; D may be TRBD2 (6 bases). This CDR3 contains 14 residues. V lost 4 bases and J lost 7, with 18 bases in between. Germline V gene lookup returns CDR1 SGDLS and CDR2 YYNGEE. CDR3 DNA sequence: TGTGCCAGCAGCACACGGGACTGGGGTTGGGAGCAGTACTTC. Its protein product is CASSTRDWGWEQYF. Using reference TRBV9 and TRBJ2-7 for the parts outside the CDR3, the full variable domain is DSGVTQTPKHLITATGQRVTLRCSPRSGDLSVYWYQQSLDQGLQFLIQYYNGEERAKGNILERFSAQQFPDLHSELNLSSLELGDSALYFCASSTRDWGWEQYFGPGTRLTVT.

There are many counts of this clonotype. V is TRBV9 and J is TRBJ2-5; D is perhaps TRBD1 (6 bases). The V and J ends lost 4 bases and 10 bases respectively, with 20 bases between them. This CDR3 spans 14 amino acids. CDR1 is SGDLS and CDR2 is YYNGEE in the germline V gene. The CDR3 DNA sequence: TGTGCCAGCAGCACACAGGGCCCAGGGGAAGACCAGTACTTC. Encoded protein: CASSTQGPGEDQYF.

There are many counts of this clonotype. The rearrangement joins TRBV9 to TRBJ2-7; 7 bases are shared with TRBD2. V shed 4 bases, J shed 2 bases, and the junction held 9 bases outside the gene matches. CDR1 is SGDLS and CDR2 is YYNGEE in the germline V gene. There are 15 residues in the CDR3. CDR3 residues: CASSLTSESTYEQYF. CDR3 nucleotides: TGTGCCAGCAGCCTCACTAGCGAGAGCACCTACGAGCAGTACTTC.